This T cell receptor beta chain was found in a study of blood T cell repertoires in COVID-19. At the level of the study: There were acute and convalescent COVID-19 samples, and they came from the United States, Italy and Spain. Sample material is recorded as cDNA or gDNA derived from T cells, B-cell-depleted T cells, or PBMCs.

In the original workflow: Amplifying reference gene primers gave estimates of nucleated cell counts. The repertoire was sequenced with immunoSEQ multiplex PCR; TCRdb's copy has only in-frame clones and lacks some. V, J and clone size are those of that table, while D and trimming were read from the DNA. The table lists 300,000 to 400,000 clones, about 92% of them singletons. The CDR3 is made up of 15 amino acids. Trimming shortened V by 4 bases and J by 3 bases, and 13 bases separated the two germline ends. The germline CDR1 and CDR2 sequences are MGHRA and YSYEKL. This clone occurred a few times. All enrollees were about 18 to 89 years old and from fewer than 25 US areas.

This clonotype was obtained from a man in his 60s who had recovered from COVID-19. The chain has TRBV4-1 and TRBJ1-5; D perhaps matches TRBD1 (6 bases). The sample consisted of PBMCs or T cells enriched from blood (not recorded which). DNA for the CDR3: TGCGCCAGCAGCCCACAGGGTTTGGTCAATCAGCCCCAGCATTTT. It encodes CASSPQGLVNQPQHF.